The 13 T cell receptor beta chains given below trace back to one sample, sequenced in a study of blood T cell repertoires in COVID-19. Produced via immunoSEQ multiplex PCR; TCRdb's table is partial and in-frame only. This table has fewer than 90,000 clones, 90% to 95% appearing once. The specimen sequenced was peripheral blood. These receptors were obtained from a human donor with active COVID-19. The donor label of this sample is uncertain.

The chain combines TRBV19 with TRBJ2-3; TRBD2 agrees at 12 bases. This CDR3 is 15 amino acids long. CDR1 is LNHDA and CDR2 is SQIVND in the germline V gene (reference sequence). The junction had 5 bases not matched to a gene; V was cut back by 6 bases and J by 4 bases. The CDR3 loop is CASRNLAGGPDTQYF. CDR3 sequence (DNA): TGTGCCAGTAGGAACCTAGCGGGAGGGCCAGATACGCAGTATTTT.

V and J are TRBV6-5 and TRBJ2-7; D is unresolved. Germline V lookup: CDR1 MNHEY, CDR2 SVGAGI. Trimming removed 6 bases from V and 5 bases from J, with 14 bases in between. The length of the CDR3 is 13 residues. The CDR3: CASRRRGVDEQYF. CDR3 nucleotides: TGTGCCAGCAGAAGGAGAGGAGTGGACGAGCAGTACTTC.

The rearrangement uses TRBV7-9 and TRBJ2-7, with 7 bases matching TRBD1. The CDR3 spans 14 residues. CDR1 SEHNR and CDR2 FQNEAQ come from the germline V gene (reference sequence). Germline trimming cut 5 bases from V and 1 base from J; bases unmatched to any gene: 5. The CDR3 bases are TGTGCCAGCAGCCCGAGGGACAGTTCCTACGAGCAGTACTTC. Its protein product is CASSPRDSSYEQYF.

This rearrangement joins TRBV27 to TRBJ2-1; 9 positions match TRBD2. From germline, CDR1 is MNHEY and CDR2 SMNVEV (reference sequence). Trimming removed 3 bases from V and 4 bases from J; junction bases left unmatched: 4. This CDR3 has 15 residues. Written as DNA, the CDR3 is TGTGCCAGCAGTTTGGAGCGGGGGGATTACAATGAGCAGTTCTTC. Its protein is CASSLERGDYNEQFF.

The CDR3 is CASSQGTGRADTQYF. Written as DNA, the CDR3 is TGCGCCAGCAGCCAGGGGACAGGGAGGGCAGATACGCAGTATTTT. This chain joins TRBV4-1 and TRBJ2-3; 9 nucleotides match TRBD1. Germline loops: CDR1 MGHRA, CDR2 YSYEKL. CDR3 length: 15 amino acids. J was trimmed by 4 bases and V by 3 bases; bases with no gene match: 5.

The chain combines TRBV28 with TRBJ2-7; TRBD2 matches at 7 bases. The CDR3 is made up of 15 amino acids. Germline V gene lookup returns CDR1 MDHEN and CDR2 SYDVKM. V gave up 3 bases and J gave up 4 bases; unmatched junction bases: 9. The CDR3 protein is CASSLTGRAAYEQYF. The CDR3 region has the DNA TGTGCCAGCAGTTTGACGGGGAGGGCCGCGTACGAGCAGTACTTC.

The table lists this clone with a count of one. CDR3 DNA sequence: TGCGCCAGCAGCTCTGACAGGTATAATGAAAAACTGTTTTTT. This gives the protein CASSSDRYNEKLFF. The V gene is TRBV5-1, the J gene TRBJ1-4; possibly TRBD1 for D (6 bases). V was trimmed by 3 bases and J by 4 bases, leaving 10 bases between them. This CDR3 has 14 amino acids. Germline V CDR1 and CDR2: SGHRS, YFSETQ. Full variable domain (missing parts from reference TRBV5-1 and TRBJ1-4): KAGVTQTPRYLIKTRGQQVTLSCSPISGHRSVSWYQQTPGQGLQFLFEYFSETQRNKGNFPGRFSGRQFSNSRSEMNVSTLELGDSALYLCASSSDRYNEKLFFGSGTQLSVL.

The rearrangement uses TRBV25-1 and TRBJ1-3; possible D gene TRBD1, 5 bases. The germline V gene has CDR1 MGHDK and CDR2 SYGVNS. V was clipped by 3 bases and J by 1 base, with 16 bases between them. The CDR3 sequence is 17 residues long. CDR3: CASSERGGVGSGNTIYF. CDR3 nucleotides: TGTGCCAGCAGTGAGCGCGGGGGGGTAGGGTCTGGAAACACCATATATTTT.

The rearrangement joins TRBV24-1 to TRBJ1-5; D is unclear. V was cut by 2 bases and J by 4 bases, with 2 bases left in between. Germline V lookup: CDR1 KGHDR, CDR2 SFDVKD. This CDR3 spans 12 amino acids. The CDR3, as DNA: TGTGCCACCAGTGATTCGAATCAGCCCCAGCATTTT. Its protein product is CATSDSNQPQHF.

The V and J genes are TRBV11-3 and TRBJ2-2, with no clear D. Germline loops: CDR1 SGHNT, CDR2 YENEEA. CDR3 size: 14 residues. Trimming removed 6 bases at V and 1 base at J, with 9 bases between. CDR3 sequence (DNA): TGTGCCAGCAGTTCACATGAGAACACCGGGGAGCTGTTTTTT. It translates to CASSSHENTGELFF.

V is TRBV11-3 and J is TRBJ2-1, with 8 bases fitting TRBD1. This CDR3 is built from 14 residues. Germline V lookup: CDR1 SGHNT, CDR2 YENEEA. The J segment lost 6 bases and the V segment lost 3 bases, leaving 4 bases of the junction unmatched. The CDR3 region is CASSFRGQVNEQFF. CDR3 DNA: TGTGCCAGCAGCTTCAGGGGGCAGGTCAATGAGCAGTTCTTC.

CDR3 in amino acids: CASSQDIVTRGSPLHF. In DNA, the CDR3 is TGCGCCAGCAGCCAAGATATTGTAACGCGAGGATCACCCCTCCACTTT. The genes are TRBV4-1 and TRBJ1-6; D is uncertain. Germline V gene data show CDR1 as MGHRA and CDR2 as YSYEKL. CDR3 length equals 16 residues. V was shortened by 0 bases and J by 10 bases, with 16 bases between the two germline ends.

J is TRBJ2-5 and V is TRBV28; 11 bases are shared with TRBD1. V dropped 6 bases and J dropped 4; count of bases not matched to a gene: 7. The CDR3 consists of 15 residues. CDR1 is MDHEN and CDR2 is SYDVKM in the germline V gene. CDR3 amino acids: CASRSGQGGPETQYF. The CDR3 nucleotides are TGTGCCAGCAGGTCGGGACAGGGGGGGCCAGAGACCCAGTACTTC.